The rows below give T cell receptor beta chains drawn from one sample of a study of PD-L1 blockade in urothelial cancer. The method was immunoSEQ multiplex PCR; TCRdb's version includes in-frame clones alone and lacks a portion of them. The profile covers some 60,000 clones, with roughly 84% appearing a single time and roughly 2.8% taken by the ten largest. Sequencing was performed on PBMCs, taken around atezolizumab (anti-PD-L1) treatment. These receptors originate from a man aged 45-60 years with urothelial cancer. Each CDR3 is given with its conserved first and last residue. The D gene is left open where the match is weak. Only some rows state a clone size, as once, few, many or a class for expanded clones.

>TRBD2|-|TRBJ2-1|TRBV7-3
CASSLTPRGAGVSNEQFF
TGTGCCAGCAGCTTAACCCCCAGGGGAGCGGGAGTCAGCAATGAGCAGTTCTTC
>-|-|TRBJ2-1|TRBV11-2
CASSLQGYNEQFF
TGTGCCAGCAGCTTGCAGGGGTACAATGAGCAGTTCTTC
>TRBD1|-|TRBJ1-6|TRBV10-3
CAIRGTGRNSPLHF
TGTGCCATCAGGGGGACAGGGCGTAATTCACCCCTCCACTTT
>-|once|TRBJ1-6|TRBV28
CASSLGGQSPLHF
TGTGCCAGCAGTTTGGGAGGGCAATCACCCCTCCACTTT
>TRBD2|-|TRBJ2-3|TRBV29-1
CSVVTSGTDTQYF
TGCAGCGTTGTGACTAGCGGCACAGATACGCAGTATTTT
>-|-|TRBJ2-7|TRBV9
CASSVEPSRGPYEQYF
TGTGCCAGCAGCGTAGAGCCTAGCAGGGGCCCCTACGAGCAGTACTTC
>-|-|TRBJ2-1|TRBV5-6
CASSPKRIQDNEQFF
TGTGCCAGCAGCCCGAAGAGGATACAGGACAATGAGCAGTTCTTC
>TRBD1|-|TRBJ1-1|TRBV19
CASRRTGQRYTEAFF
TGTGCCAGTAGAAGGACAGGCCAGAGGTACACTGAAGCTTTCTTT
>TRBD1|-|TRBJ1-1|TRBV6-5
CASGVDRGNTEAFF
TGTGCCAGCGGGGTGGACAGGGGAAACACTGAAGCTTTCTTT
>TRBD2|-|TRBJ2-3|TRBV5-4
CASSVYTGLAGAITDTQYF
TGTGCCAGCAGCGTGTACACGGGACTAGCGGGAGCCATAACAGATACGCAGTATTTT
>TRBD1|-|TRBJ1-2|TRBV7-9
CASRGDSIDGYTF
TGTGCCAGCAGGGGGGACAGCATTGATGGCTACACCTTC
>TRBD2|-|TRBJ2-1|TRBV27
CASSLWTSGNNEQFF
TGTGCCAGCAGTTTATGGACTAGCGGGAACAATGAGCAGTTCTTC
>-|few|TRBJ2-7|TRBV27
CASSLSGGYEQYF
TGTGCCAGCAGTTTATCAGGCGGCTACGAGCAGTACTTC
>-|-|TRBJ1-4|TRBV28
CASSFMGSIGNEKLFF
TGTGCCAGCAGTTTTATGGGGAGCATAGGGAATGAAAAACTGTTTTTT
>TRBD1|few|TRBJ1-5|TRBV19
CASSLIRDREKPQHF
TGTGCCAGTAGCCTAATCCGGGACAGGGAAAAGCCCCAGCATTTT
>-|-|TRBJ2-2|TRBV6-7
CASSYSRGNTGELFF
TGTGCCAGCAGTTACAGTCGGGGTAACACCGGGGAGCTGTTTTTT
>-|-|TRBJ2-6|TRBV2
CASKSSGANVLTF
TGTGCCAGCAAGAGCTCTGGGGCCAACGTCCTGACTTTC
>-|-|TRBJ1-1|TRBV30
CAWTEVSMNTEAFF
TGTGCCTGGACCGAGGTATCCATGAACACTGAAGCTTTCTTT
>TRBD2|-|TRBJ2-7|TRBV11-2
CASTNVLLKGSGGSEQYF
TGTGCCAGCACTAATGTACTACTTAAGGGTAGCGGGGGAAGCGAGCAGTACTTC
>TRBD1|-|TRBJ1-5|TRBV30
CAWTGGGNQPQHF
TGTGCCTGGACAGGGGGAGGCAATCAGCCCCAGCATTTT
>TRBD2|-|TRBJ2-1|TRBV5-1
CASSLYAGVTYNEQFF
TGCGCCAGCAGCTTGTATGCGGGAGTTACCTACAATGAGCAGTTCTTC
>-|once|TRBJ2-1|TRBV15
CATSERNVPGRSYNEQFF
TGTGCCACCAGCGAGAGAAACGTCCCAGGGCGCTCCTACAATGAGCAGTTCTTC
>-|-|TRBJ1-5|TRBV6-5
CASSYGWGTNQPQHF
TGTGCCAGCAGTTACGGTTGGGGCACCAATCAGCCCCAGCATTTT
>-|once|TRBJ2-6|TRBV5-6
CASTGGPGANVLTF
TGTGCCAGCACCGGGGGACCTGGGGCCAACGTCCTGACTTTC
>TRBD1|-|TRBJ2-7|TRBV2
CASSGQGAGEQYF
TGTGCCAGCAGTGGACAGGGGGCTGGTGAGCAGTACTTC
>TRBD2|-|TRBJ2-7|TRBV5-6
CASSLGLAGSYEQYF
TGTGCCAGCAGCTTGGGACTAGCGGGTTCCTACGAGCAGTACTTC
>-|-|TRBJ2-7|TRBV6-5
CASSYRRGYEQYF
TGTGCCAGCAGTTACCGTCGGGGGTACGAGCAGTACTTC
>-|-|TRBJ2-2|TRBV18
CASSPPSRGTGELFF
TGTGCCAGCTCACCACCGAGCCGAGGGACCGGGGAGCTGTTTTTT
>-|-|TRBJ2-3|TRBV10-3
CATSPGGTQISDTQYF
TGTGCCACCAGCCCTGGGGGCACCCAGATCTCAGATACGCAGTATTTT
>TRBD1|-|TRBJ1-4|TRBV5-1
CASSSTGRGEKLFF
TGCGCCAGCAGCTCGACAGGGCGCGGGGAAAAACTGTTTTTT
>-|-|TRBJ1-6|TRBV5-1
CASSLDIQGVSPLHF
TGCGCCAGCAGCTTGGATATTCAGGGTGTCTCACCCCTCCACTTT
>TRBD1|-|TRBJ1-5|TRBV28
CASTPRGQGLHQPQHF
TGTGCCAGCACCCCACGAGGACAGGGTTTGCACCAGCCCCAGCATTTT
>-|-|TRBJ1-2|TRBV2
CASSEDRTAGPYF
TGTGCCAGCAGTGAAGACCGTACGGCAGGGCCTTACTTC
>-|-|TRBJ2-7|TRBV9
CASSVDPSSYEQYF
TGTGCCAGCAGCGTAGACCCGAGCTCCTACGAGCAGTACTTC
>-|few|TRBJ1-5|TRBV18
CASSPGQPNQPQHF
TGTGCCAGCTCACCAGGACAGCCGAATCAGCCCCAGCATTTT
>TRBD2|once|TRBJ2-7|TRBV7-9
CASSWTSVHEQYF
TGTGCCAGCAGCTGGACTAGCGTCCACGAGCAGTACTTC
>TRBD1|-|TRBJ2-7|TRBV2
CASSAGTGGLVGYEQYF
TGTGCCAGCAGTGCAGGGACAGGGGGCCTAGTAGGGTACGAGCAGTACTTC
>TRBD1|-|TRBJ2-7|TRBV5-1
CATSQGVNSYEQYF
TGCGCCACCTCACAGGGGGTAAACTCCTACGAGCAGTACTTC
>-|once|TRBJ1-6|TRBV27
CASSLSINRKNSPLHF
TGTGCCAGCAGTTTATCCATTAACAGAAAAAATTCACCCCTCCACTTT
>-|-|TRBJ2-7|TRBV10-2
CASSLVDEQYF
TGCGCCAGCAGTCTCGTCGACGAGCAGTACTTC
>TRBD2|-|TRBJ2-1|TRBV27
CASSTGTSGSGEQFF
TGTGCCAGCAGTACGGGGACTAGCGGGAGTGGTGAGCAGTTCTTC
>TRBD1|-|TRBJ1-2|TRBV7-2
CASNKDRNYGYTF
TGTGCCAGCAACAAGGACAGGAACTATGGCTACACCTTC
>-|-|TRBJ2-5|TRBV10-3
CAISGPLAGETQYF
TGTGCCATCAGTGGCCCTCTAGCTGGCGAGACCCAGTACTTC
>-|-|TRBJ1-1|TRBV30
CAWSEQANTEAFF
TGTGCCTGGAGTGAGCAGGCGAACACTGAAGCTTTCTTT
>TRBD2|-|TRBJ2-5|TRBV7-3
CASSSRTSWWAETQYF
TGTGCCAGCAGCTCTAGGACTAGCTGGTGGGCAGAGACCCAGTACTTC